This T cell receptor beta chain was recorded in a study of blood T cells in healthy people across ages. Findings and limits, study-wide: The unknown donor CMV status may have confounded expanded clonotype changes. Age advanced and TCR beta diversity per million T cells fell, roughly linearly.

Next came a second PCR, run for about 6 to 12 cycles, which used a sample-barcoded 5' primer along with a J-beta primer mix. TCRdb itself ran the 5' RACE reads through MiXCR, one entry per CDR3 protein. This table has 1.5 million or so distinct CDR3 sequences, about 40% appearing once. About this clonotype itself: No antigen is known for it.

This clonotype originated in a woman under 30 in good health. Sequenced material: blood.

The CDR3 sequence: CASSHGGTDQETQYF. CDR3 nucleotide sequence: TGTGCCAGCAGCCACGGGGGAACAGACCAAGAGACCCAGTACTTC. This chain joins TRBV3-1 and TRBJ2-5, with D maybe TRBD2 (6 bases). The germline V gene has CDR1 LGHDT and CDR2 YNNKEL (reference sequence). Trimming removed 3 bases from V and 0 bases from J, with 11 bases in between. This CDR3 comprises 15 residues.